This T cell receptor beta chain was recovered during a study of immune evolution from preneoplasia to lung adenocarcinoma. Only in-frame clones appear in the TCRdb table, and some are missing; sequencing was by immunoSEQ multiplex PCR. The data contain about 7,400 clones, around 79% of them singletons. There are a few counts of this clone. This clonotype was sampled from a person aged 65 to 85 with lung adenocarcinoma. Sample: FFPE minimally invasive lung adenocarcinoma tissue.

DNA of the CDR3: TGTGCCAGCCTTACATCAAACGGCGCAGATACGCAGTATTTT. The encoded protein is CASLTSNGADTQYF. This chain links TRBV18 with TRBJ2-3, with D uncertain. The CDR3 runs to 14 residues. Germline CDR1 KGHSH, CDR2 LQKENI. V was trimmed by 8 bases and J by 4 bases, leaving 16 bases between them.